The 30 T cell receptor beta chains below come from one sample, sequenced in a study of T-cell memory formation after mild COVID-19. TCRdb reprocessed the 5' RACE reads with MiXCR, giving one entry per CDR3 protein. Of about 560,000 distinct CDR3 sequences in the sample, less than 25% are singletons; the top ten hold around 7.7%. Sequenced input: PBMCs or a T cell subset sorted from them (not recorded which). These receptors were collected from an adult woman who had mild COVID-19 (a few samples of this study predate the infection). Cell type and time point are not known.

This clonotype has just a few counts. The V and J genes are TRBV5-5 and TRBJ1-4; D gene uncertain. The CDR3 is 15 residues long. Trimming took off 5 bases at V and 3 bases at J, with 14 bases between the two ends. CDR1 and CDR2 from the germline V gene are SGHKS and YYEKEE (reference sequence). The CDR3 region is CASSSYGGANEKLFF. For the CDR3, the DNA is TGTGCCAGCAGTTCCTACGGTGGTGCTAATGAAAAACTGTTTTTT.

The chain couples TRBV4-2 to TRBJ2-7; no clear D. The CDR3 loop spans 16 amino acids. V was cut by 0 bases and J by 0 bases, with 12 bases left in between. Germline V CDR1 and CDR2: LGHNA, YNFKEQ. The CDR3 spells CASSQESSSRSYEQYF. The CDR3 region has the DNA TGTGCCAGCAGCCAAGAAAGTTCCTCCCGCTCCTACGAGCAGTACTTC.

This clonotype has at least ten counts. The CDR3 sequence is CASSQEWAGGHSYGYTF. As DNA, the CDR3 is TGTGCCAGCAGCCAAGAATGGGCAGGGGGCCACTCCTATGGCTACACCTTC. The V gene is TRBV4-2, the J gene TRBJ1-2; 8 bases agree with TRBD1. Germline V lookup: CDR1 LGHNA, CDR2 YNFKEQ. The CDR3 contains 17 residues. V lost 0 bases, J lost 4 bases, and 10 bases stayed unmatched.

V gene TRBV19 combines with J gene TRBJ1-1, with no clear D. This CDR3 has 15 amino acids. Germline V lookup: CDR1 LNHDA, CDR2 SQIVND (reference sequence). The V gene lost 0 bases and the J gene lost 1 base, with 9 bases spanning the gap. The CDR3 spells CASSIDGKGNTEAFF. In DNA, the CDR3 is TGTGCCAGTAGTATAGACGGAAAAGGGAACACTGAAGCTTTCTTT.

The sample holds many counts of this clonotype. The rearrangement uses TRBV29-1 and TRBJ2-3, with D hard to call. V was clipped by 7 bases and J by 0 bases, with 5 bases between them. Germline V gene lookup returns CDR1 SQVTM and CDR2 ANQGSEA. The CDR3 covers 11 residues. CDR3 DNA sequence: TGCAGCGCAGCTAGCACAGATACGCAGTATTTT. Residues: CSAASTDTQYF.

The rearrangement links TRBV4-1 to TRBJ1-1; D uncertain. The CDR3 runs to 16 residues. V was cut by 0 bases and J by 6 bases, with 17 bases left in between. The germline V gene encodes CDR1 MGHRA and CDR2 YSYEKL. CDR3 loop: CASSQEARPFKAEAFF. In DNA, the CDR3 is TGCGCCAGCAGCCAAGAGGCTAGGCCCTTCAAAGCTGAAGCTTTCTTT.

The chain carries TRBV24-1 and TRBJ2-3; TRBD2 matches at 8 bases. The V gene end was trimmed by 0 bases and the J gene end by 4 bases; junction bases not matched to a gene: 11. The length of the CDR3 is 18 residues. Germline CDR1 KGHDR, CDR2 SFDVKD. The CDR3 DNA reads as TGTGCCACCAGTGATTTGGGTTGGAGTAGCGGGAACCCAGATACGCAGTATTTT. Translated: CATSDLGWSSGNPDTQYF.

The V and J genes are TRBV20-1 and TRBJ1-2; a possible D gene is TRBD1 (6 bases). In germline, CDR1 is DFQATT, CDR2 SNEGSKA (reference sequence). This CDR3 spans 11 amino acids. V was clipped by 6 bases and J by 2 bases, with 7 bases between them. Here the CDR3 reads CSATGNYGYTF. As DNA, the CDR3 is TGCAGTGCCACAGGGAACTATGGCTACACCTTC.

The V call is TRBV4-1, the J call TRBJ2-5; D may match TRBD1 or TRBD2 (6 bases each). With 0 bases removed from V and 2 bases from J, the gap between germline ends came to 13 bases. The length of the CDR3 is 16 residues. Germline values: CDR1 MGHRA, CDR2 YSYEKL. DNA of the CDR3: TGCGCCAGCAGCCAAGATTGGGGGGCTCCTCAAGAGACCCAGTACTTC. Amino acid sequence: CASSQDWGAPQETQYF.

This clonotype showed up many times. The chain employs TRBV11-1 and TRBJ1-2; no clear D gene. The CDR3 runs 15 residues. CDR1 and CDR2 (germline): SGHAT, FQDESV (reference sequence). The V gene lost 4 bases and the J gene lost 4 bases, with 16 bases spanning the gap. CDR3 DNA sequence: TGTGCCAGCAGCTCCCCCGCTCATGGAAGCTATGGCTACACCTTC. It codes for CASSSPAHGSYGYTF.

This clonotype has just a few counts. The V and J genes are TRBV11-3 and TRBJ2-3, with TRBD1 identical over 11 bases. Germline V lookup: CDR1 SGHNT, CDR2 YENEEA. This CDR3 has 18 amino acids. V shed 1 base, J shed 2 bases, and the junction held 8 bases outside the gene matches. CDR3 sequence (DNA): TGTGCCAGCAGCTTAGGACCCGGACAGGGGGCCGTCACAGATACGCAGTATTTT. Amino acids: CASSLGPGQGAVTDTQYF.

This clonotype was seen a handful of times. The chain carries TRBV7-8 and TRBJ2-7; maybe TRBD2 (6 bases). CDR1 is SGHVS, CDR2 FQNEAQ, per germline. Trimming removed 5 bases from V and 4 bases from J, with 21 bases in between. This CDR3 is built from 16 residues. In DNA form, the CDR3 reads TGTGCCAGCAGCCCCCGCCGACTGGGGGGTCGGTACGAGCAGTACTTC. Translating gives CASSPRRLGGRYEQYF.

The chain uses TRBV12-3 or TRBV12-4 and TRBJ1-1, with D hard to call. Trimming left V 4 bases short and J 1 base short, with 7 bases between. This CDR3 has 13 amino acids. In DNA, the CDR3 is TGTGCCAGCAGTTCGTATAGGAACACTGAAGCTTTCTTT. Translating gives CASSSYRNTEAFF.

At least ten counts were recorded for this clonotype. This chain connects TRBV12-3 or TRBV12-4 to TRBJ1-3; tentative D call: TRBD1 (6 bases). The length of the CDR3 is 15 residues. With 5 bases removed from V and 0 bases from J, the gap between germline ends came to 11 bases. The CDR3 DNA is TGTGCCAGCAGTGGAGGGACAAGCTCTGGAAACACCATATATTTT. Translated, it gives CASSGGTSSGNTIYF.

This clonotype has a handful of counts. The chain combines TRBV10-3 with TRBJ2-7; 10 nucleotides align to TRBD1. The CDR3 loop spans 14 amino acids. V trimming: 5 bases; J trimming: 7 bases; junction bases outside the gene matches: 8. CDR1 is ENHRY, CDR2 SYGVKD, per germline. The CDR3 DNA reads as TGTGCCATCAGTTTTGGACAGGGGGAAGGAGAGCAGTACTTC. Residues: CAISFGQGEGEQYF.

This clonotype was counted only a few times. The CDR3 region is CASSLAASGSSYEQYF. CDR3 nucleotide sequence: TGTGCCAGCAGCTTGGCGGCTAGCGGAAGCTCCTACGAGCAGTACTTC. This chain joins TRBV5-6 and TRBJ2-7, with TRBD2 matching over 7 bases. Germline V CDR1 and CDR2: SGHDT, YYEEEE. The CDR3 extends over 16 amino acids. The V segment lost 0 bases and the J segment 0 bases; nucleotides outside the gene matches: 6.

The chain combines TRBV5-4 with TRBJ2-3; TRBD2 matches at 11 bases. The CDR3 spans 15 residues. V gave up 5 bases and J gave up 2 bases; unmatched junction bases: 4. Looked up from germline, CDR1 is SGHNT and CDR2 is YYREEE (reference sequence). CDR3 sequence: CASRLAGGPTDTQYF. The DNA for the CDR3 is TGTGCCAGCAGGCTAGCGGGGGGACCCACAGATACGCAGTATTTT. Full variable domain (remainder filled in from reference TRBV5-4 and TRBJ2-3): ETGVTQSPTHLIKTRGQQVTLRCSSQSGHNTVSWYQQALGQGPQFIFQYYREEENGRGNFPPRFSGLQFPNYSSELNVNALELDDSALYLCASRLAGGPTDTQYFGPGTRLTVL.

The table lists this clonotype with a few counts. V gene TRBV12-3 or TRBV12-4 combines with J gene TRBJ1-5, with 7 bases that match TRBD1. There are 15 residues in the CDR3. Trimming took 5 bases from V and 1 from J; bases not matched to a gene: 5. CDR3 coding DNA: TGTGCCAGCAGTAAAACAGGGGTCAGCAATCAGCCCCAGCATTTT. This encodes CASSKTGVSNQPQHF.

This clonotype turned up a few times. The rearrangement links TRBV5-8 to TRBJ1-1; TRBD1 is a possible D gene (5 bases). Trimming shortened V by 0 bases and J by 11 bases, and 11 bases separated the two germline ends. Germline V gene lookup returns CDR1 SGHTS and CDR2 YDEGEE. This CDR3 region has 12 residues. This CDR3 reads CASSLAGPRAFF. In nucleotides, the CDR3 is TGTGCCAGCAGCTTGGCAGGGCCGAGGGCTTTCTTT.

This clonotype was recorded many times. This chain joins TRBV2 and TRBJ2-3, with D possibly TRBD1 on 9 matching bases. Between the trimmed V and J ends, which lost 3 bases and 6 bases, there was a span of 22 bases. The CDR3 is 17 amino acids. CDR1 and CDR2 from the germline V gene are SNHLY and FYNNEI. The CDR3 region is CASSEVAGQGVGDTQYF. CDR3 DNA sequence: TGTGCCAGCAGTGAGGTAGCGGGACAGGGTGTCGGTGATACGCAGTATTTT. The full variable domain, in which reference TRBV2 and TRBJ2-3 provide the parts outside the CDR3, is EPEVTQTPSHQVTQMGQEVILRCVPISNHLYFYWYRQILGQKVEFLVSFYNNEISEKSEIFDDQFSVERPDGSNFTLKIRSTKLEDSAMYFCASSEVAGQGVGDTQYFGPGTRLTVL.

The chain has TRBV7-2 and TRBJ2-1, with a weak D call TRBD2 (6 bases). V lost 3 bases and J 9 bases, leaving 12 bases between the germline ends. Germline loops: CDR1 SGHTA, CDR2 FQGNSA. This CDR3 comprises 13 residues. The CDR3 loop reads CASSLLGGSEQFF. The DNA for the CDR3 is TGTGCCAGCAGCTTGCTGGGAGGAAGTGAGCAGTTCTTC.

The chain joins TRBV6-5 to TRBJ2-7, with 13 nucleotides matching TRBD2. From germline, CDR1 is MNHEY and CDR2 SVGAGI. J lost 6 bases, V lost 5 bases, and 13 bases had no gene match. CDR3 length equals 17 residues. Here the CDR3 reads CASSQPGLAGRMSEQYF. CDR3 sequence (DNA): TGTGCCAGCAGTCAACCGGGACTAGCGGGGCGGATGTCCGAGCAGTACTTC.

The CDR3 DNA reads TGTGCCAGCAGTAGAGGACAGGGAGGAGACGAGCAGTACTTC. It specifies CASSRGQGGDEQYF. This chain joins TRBV6-1 and TRBJ2-7, with 8 bases identical to TRBD1. This CDR3 comprises 14 residues. The germline CDR1 and CDR2 sequences are MNHNS and SASEGT. V was pared by 5 bases and J by 5 bases, with 8 bases of the junction left unmatched.

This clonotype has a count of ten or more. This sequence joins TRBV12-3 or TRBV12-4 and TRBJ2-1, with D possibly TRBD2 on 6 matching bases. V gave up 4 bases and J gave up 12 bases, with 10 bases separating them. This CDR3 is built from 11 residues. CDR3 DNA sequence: TGTGCCAGCAGTTCCGGGAGAGGGCAGTTCTTC. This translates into CASSSGRGQFF.

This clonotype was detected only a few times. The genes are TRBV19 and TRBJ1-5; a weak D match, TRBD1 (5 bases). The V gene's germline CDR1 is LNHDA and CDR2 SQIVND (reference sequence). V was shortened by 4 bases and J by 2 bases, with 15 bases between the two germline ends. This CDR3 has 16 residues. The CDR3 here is CASSNPRTKGNQPQHF. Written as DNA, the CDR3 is TGTGCCAGTAGTAACCCCAGGACAAAGGGCAATCAGCCCCAGCATTTT.

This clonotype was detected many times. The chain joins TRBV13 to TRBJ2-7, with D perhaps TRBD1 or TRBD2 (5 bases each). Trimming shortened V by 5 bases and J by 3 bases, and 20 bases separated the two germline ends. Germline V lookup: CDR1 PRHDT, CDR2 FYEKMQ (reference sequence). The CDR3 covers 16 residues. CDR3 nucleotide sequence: TGTGCCAGCAGCCCCCCCCCGGGGCCCGACCTCTACGAGCAGTACTTC. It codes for CASSPPPGPDLYEQYF.

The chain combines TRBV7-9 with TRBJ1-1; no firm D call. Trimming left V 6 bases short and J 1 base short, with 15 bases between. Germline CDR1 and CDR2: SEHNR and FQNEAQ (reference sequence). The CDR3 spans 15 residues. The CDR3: CASSVYGDENTEAFF. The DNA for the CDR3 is TGTGCCAGCAGTGTATATGGGGATGAGAACACTGAAGCTTTCTTT.

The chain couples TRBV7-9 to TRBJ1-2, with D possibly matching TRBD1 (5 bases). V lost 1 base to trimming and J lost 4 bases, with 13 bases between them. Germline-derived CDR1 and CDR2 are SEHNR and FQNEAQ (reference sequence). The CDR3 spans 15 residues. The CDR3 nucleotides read TGTGCCAGCAGCTTAGTTTCCGGGGGATCCTATGGCTACACCTTC. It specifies CASSLVSGGSYGYTF.

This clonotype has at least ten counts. CDR3 DNA sequence: TGTGCCAGCACTCAGACAGGGAGGAACACTGAAGCTTTCTTT. Protein sequence: CASTQTGRNTEAFF. The chain recombines TRBV12-3 or TRBV12-4 with TRBJ1-1; TRBD1 matches at 7 bases. The CDR3 sequence is 14 residues long. The V gene end was trimmed by 7 bases and the J gene end by 1 base; junction bases not matched to a gene: 6.

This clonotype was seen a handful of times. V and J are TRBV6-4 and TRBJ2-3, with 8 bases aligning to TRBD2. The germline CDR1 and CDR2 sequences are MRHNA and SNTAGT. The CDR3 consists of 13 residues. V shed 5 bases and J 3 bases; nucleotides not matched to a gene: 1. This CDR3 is CASSKRETDTQYF. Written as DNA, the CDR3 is TGTGCCAGCAGTAAGCGGGAGACAGATACGCAGTATTTT.